The 24 T cell receptor beta chains given below trace back to one sample, sequenced in a study of cytomegalovirus exposure and HLA in healthy donors (dated by TCRdb to the late 2010s). Receptor libraries were prepared by the immunoSEQ multiplex PCR assay. For the multiplex PCR, a mixture combining 60 forward primers for TCR Vbeta segments and 13 reverse primers for TCR Jbeta segments was used. TCRdb carries this immuneACCESS record with in-frame sequences only. Its versions omit some clonotypes, under half of them owing to an unresolved V gene in the studies checked, with the rest unexplained. Here the sample has over 150,000 clones; over 70% occur a single time. 2.9% of the sample comes from the top ten. The sequenced sample was PBMCs. The receptors originated from a male donor in good health and CMV-seronegative.

This clone was found once. The V call is TRBV28, the J call TRBJ1-5; no clear D gene. CDR1 is MDHEN and CDR2 is SYDVKM in the germline V gene. The CDR3 totals 12 residues. Trimming removed 2 bases from V and 8 bases from J, with 7 bases in between. CDR3 coding DNA: TGTGCCAGCAGTTTACGCCGGGAGCCCCAGCATTTT. It is translated as CASSLRREPQHF.

This clone was observed a single time. The V and J genes are TRBV4-1 and TRBJ1-1, with no clear D. Trimming took 4 bases from V and 4 from J, leaving 10 bases between them. The CDR3 length is 13 residues. CDR1 and CDR2 (germline): MGHRA, YSYEKL. The CDR3 DNA follows: TGCGCCAGCAGCCGAGGTTTTGGCACTGAAGCTTTCTTT. Amino acid sequence: CASSRGFGTEAFF.

The DNA of the CDR3 is TGTGCCAGCAGCCCAACGGGACATCCTTTTTCAACTAATGAAAAACTGTTTTTT. It specifies CASSPTGHPFSTNEKLFF. The rearrangement links TRBV9 to TRBJ1-4; TRBD1 is a possible D gene (6 bases). V was shortened by 4 bases and J by 0 bases, with 19 bases between the two germline ends. Germline V CDR1 and CDR2: SGDLS, YYNGEE. There are 18 residues in the CDR3. Drawing the rest from reference TRBV9 and TRBJ1-4, the complete variable domain is DSGVTQTPKHLITATGQRVTLRCSPRSGDLSVYWYQQSLDQGLQFLIQYYNGEERAKGNILERFSAQQFPDLHSELNLSSLELGDSALYFCASSPTGHPFSTNEKLFFGSGTQLSVL.

The chain uses TRBV6-1 and TRBJ1-6; D might be TRBD1 (5 bases). Germline V gene lookup returns CDR1 MNHNS and CDR2 SASEGT. CDR3 length: 15 amino acids. The V gene lost 1 base and the J gene lost 10 bases, with 14 bases spanning the gap. CDR3 loop: CASSEVGQGGSPLHF. In nucleotides, the CDR3 is TGTGCCAGCAGTGAAGTCGGGCAGGGAGGGTCACCCCTCCACTTT.

This chain links TRBV6-1 with TRBJ2-7; perhaps TRBD1 as D (6 bases). CDR3 length equals 13 residues. Trimming cost V 7 bases and J 1 base, with 11 bases left between them. Germline assignment: CDR1 MNHNS and CDR2 SASEGT. CDR3 loop: CASTSGVSYEQYF. The CDR3 DNA follows: TGTGCCAGCACCTCAGGGGTGTCCTACGAGCAGTACTTC.

The chain couples TRBV19 to TRBJ1-5; 8 bases line up with TRBD1. V gave up 4 bases and J gave up 7 bases; unmatched junction bases: 9. The CDR3 length is 15 residues. Germline V gene data show CDR1 as LNHDA and CDR2 as SQIVND (reference sequence). In DNA, the CDR3 is TGTGCCAGTAGTACCCCTCCAGGGGGCTTGCAGCCCCAGCATTTT. Translated: CASSTPPGGLQPQHF.

The genes are TRBV6-6 and TRBJ1-1; D not certain. The germline CDR1 and CDR2 sequences are MNHNY and SVGAGI (reference sequence). The length of the CDR3 is 12 residues. Trimming removed 5 bases at V and 8 bases at J, with 12 bases between. Here the CDR3 reads CASSLDRREAFF. Written as DNA, the CDR3 is TGTGCCAGCAGTCTTGACCGGAGGGAAGCTTTCTTT.

The chain is built from TRBV7-8 and TRBJ2-1, with 9 positions matching TRBD2. Germline V lookup: CDR1 SGHVS, CDR2 FQNEAQ. After removal of 1 base from V and 3 bases from J, the junction contained 4 bases not matched to a gene. This CDR3 region has 16 residues. Here the CDR3 DNA reads TGTGCCAGCAGCTTAGGGCGTAGCGGGAGCTACAATGAGCAGTTCTTC. Encoded protein: CASSLGRSGSYNEQFF.

This clone was picked up a small number of times. V usage is TRBV30 and J usage is TRBJ2-1; 7 bases agree with TRBD2. CDR1 GTSNPN and CDR2 SVGIG come from the germline V gene (reference sequence). The V gene end was trimmed by 2 bases and the J gene end by 7 bases; junction bases not matched to a gene: 8. The CDR3 consists of 14 residues. CDR3: CAWSPSGAGNEQFF. The CDR3 nucleotides read TGTGCCTGGAGTCCCAGCGGAGCGGGGAATGAGCAGTTCTTC.

This chain connects TRBV30 to TRBJ1-5, with D unclear. The CDR3 loop spans 13 amino acids. The germline gives CDR1 GTSNPN, CDR2 SVGIG (reference sequence). Trimming left V 3 bases short and J 0 bases short, with 6 bases between. For the CDR3, the DNA is TGTGCCTGGAGCGGGGATAGCAATCAGCCCCAGCATTTT. As protein: CAWSGDSNQPQHF.

This sequence joins TRBV5-1 and TRBJ2-7, with D possibly TRBD1 on 5 matching bases. CDR3 size: 13 residues. Trimming left V 4 bases short and J 2 bases short, with 10 bases between. Per germline, CDR1 SGHRS and CDR2 YFSETQ. The CDR3 DNA reads as TGCGCCAGCAGCCTTTCAGGGACCTACGAGCAGTACTTC. This encodes CASSLSGTYEQYF.

With respect to this clone: The junction departs from the called germline gene at one end, perhaps through a read error. The CDR3, as DNA: TGCGCCAGCAGTTTGGCTTACAATGAGCAGTTCTTC. The encoded protein is CASSLAYNEQFF. This chain uses TRBV5-1 with TRBJ2-1; D ambiguous. CDR1 and CDR2 (germline): SGHRS, YFSETQ. The CDR3 has 12 amino acids.

V gene TRBV7-3 combines with J gene TRBJ2-2, with 10 bases identical to TRBD1. The CDR3 runs to 20 residues. Germline V lookup: CDR1 SGHTA, CDR2 FQGTGA. Trimming cost V 0 bases and J 2 bases; bases outside gene matches: 12. The CDR3 DNA sequence: TGTGCCAGCAGCTTAACCGGGACAGGGGACTTTAAGTCTAACACCGGGGAGCTGTTTTTT. It is translated as CASSLTGTGDFKSNTGELFF.

The chain carries TRBV5-8 and TRBJ2-4; no definite D call. Germline CDR1 and CDR2: SGHTS and YDEGEE. This CDR3 region has 14 residues. V was clipped by 0 bases and J by 1 base, with 5 bases between them. CDR3 sequence: CASSLAAAKNIQYF. As DNA, the CDR3 is TGTGCCAGCAGCTTGGCCGCGGCCAAAAACATTCAGTACTTC.

The chain joins TRBV5-8 to TRBJ1-5; D call uncertain. The CDR3 spans 17 residues. Trimming shortened V by 0 bases and J by 0 bases, and 13 bases separated the two germline ends. CDR1 and CDR2 (germline): SGHTS, YDEGEE. DNA of the CDR3: TGTGCCAGCAGCTTGGTGTCGTCGTCTTATAGCAATCAGCCCCAGCATTTT. This codes for CASSLVSSSYSNQPQHF.

V usage is TRBV15 and J usage is TRBJ2-1; D is possibly TRBD1 (6 bases). The germline V and J ends were trimmed by 3 bases and 8 bases, with 14 bases remaining between them. From germline, CDR1 is LNHNV and CDR2 YYDKDF (reference sequence). CDR3 length: 14 amino acids. In DNA form, the CDR3 reads TGTGCCACCAGCAGCCGAACAGGGTTGGATGAGCAGTTCTTC. As protein: CATSSRTGLDEQFF.

V gene TRBV4-1 combines with J gene TRBJ1-1; 8 bases match TRBD1. CDR3 size: 13 residues. Looked up from germline, CDR1 is MGHRA and CDR2 is YSYEKL. Trimming at V came to 8 bases and at J to 0 bases, leaving 2 bases not matched to a gene. CDR3 region: CASRDRMNTEAFF. CDR3 nucleotides: TGCGCCAGCCGGGACAGGATGAACACTGAAGCTTTCTTT.

The genes are TRBV28 and TRBJ1-5, with 7 positions matching TRBD1. The germline gives CDR1 MDHEN, CDR2 SYDVKM. V shed 6 bases, J shed 10 bases, and the junction held 12 bases outside the gene matches. CDR3 length equals 14 residues. For the CDR3, the DNA is TGTGCCAGCAGGTTAGGACAGGTTACCAGCCCCCAGCATTTT. It yields the protein CASRLGQVTSPQHF.

This chain uses TRBV2 with TRBJ1-1; D is unclear. V lost 1 base and J lost 11, with 14 bases in between. This CDR3 comprises 13 residues. In germline, CDR1 is SNHLY, CDR2 FYNNEI. The CDR3 DNA reads as TGTGCCAGCAGTGAAGGAAGGTTAGAGAGGGCTTTCTTT. This encodes CASSEGRLERAFF.

The chain employs TRBV7-2 and TRBJ1-5, with D possibly TRBD1 on 6 matching bases. With 0 bases removed from V and 1 base from J, the gap between germline ends came to 10 bases. Germline V gives CDR1 SGHTA, CDR2 FQGNSA. There are 16 residues in the CDR3. The CDR3 sequence is CASSLAVDRSNQPQHF. CDR3 nucleotide sequence: TGTGCCAGCAGCTTAGCCGTCGACAGGAGCAATCAGCCCCAGCATTTT.

Points on this clone: The junction shows a germline mismatch at one end, possibly a read error. The chain is built from TRBV5-4 and TRBJ1-2; D is undetermined. The CDR3 has 16 amino acids. CDR1 SGHNT and CDR2 YYREEE come from the germline V gene (reference sequence). CDR3 in amino acids: CASSLEAADYNYDYTF. The DNA of the CDR3 is TGTGCCAGCAGCTTGGAAGCAGCGGATTATAACTATGACTACACCTTC.

The chain uses TRBV28 and TRBJ1-2, with D tentatively TRBD1 (6 bases). Trimming cost V 0 bases and J 5 bases, with 13 bases left between them. CDR1 is MDHEN and CDR2 is SYDVKM in the germline V gene. The CDR3 spans 15 residues. DNA of the CDR3: TGTGCCAGCAGTTTATGGACGACAGGAGGATATGGCTACACCTTC. It translates to CASSLWTTGGYGYTF.

The rearrangement joins TRBV10-3 to TRBJ2-7; D perhaps matches TRBD2 (7 bases). With 8 bases removed from V and 5 bases from J, the gap between germline ends came to 16 bases. The CDR3 contains 13 residues. Per germline, CDR1 ENHRY and CDR2 SYGVKD. CDR3 region: CAIVGGPNDEQYF. CDR3 DNA: TGTGCCATCGTCGGGGGGCCTAACGACGAGCAGTACTTC.

The chain links TRBV6-5 to TRBJ1-6; 8 bases align to TRBD1. Germline CDR1 and CDR2: MNHEY and SVGAGI. J gave up 9 bases and V 2 bases, and 6 bases lay outside the gene matches. The CDR3 runs to 15 residues. The CDR3 nucleotides are TGTGCCAGCAGTTACACGACAGGGGAGGGTTCACCCCTCCACTTT. This encodes CASSYTTGEGSPLHF.